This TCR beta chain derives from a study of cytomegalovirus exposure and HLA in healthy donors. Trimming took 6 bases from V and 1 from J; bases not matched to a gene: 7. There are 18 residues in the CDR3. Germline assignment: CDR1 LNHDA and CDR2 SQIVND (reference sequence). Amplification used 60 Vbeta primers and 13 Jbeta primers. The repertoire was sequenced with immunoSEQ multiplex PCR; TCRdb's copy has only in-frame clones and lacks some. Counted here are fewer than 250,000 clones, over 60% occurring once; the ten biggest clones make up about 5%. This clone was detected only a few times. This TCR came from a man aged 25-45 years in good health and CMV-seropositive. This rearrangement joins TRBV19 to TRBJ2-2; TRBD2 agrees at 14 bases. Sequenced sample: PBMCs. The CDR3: CASSARGLAGVNTGELFF. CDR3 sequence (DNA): TGTGCCAGTAGCGCTCGGGGACTAGCGGGGGTGAACACCGGGGAGCTGTTTTTT. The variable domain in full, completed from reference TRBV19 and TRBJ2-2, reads DGGITQSPKYLFRKEGQNVTLSCEQNLNHDAMYWYRQDPGQGLRLIYYSQIVNDFQKGDIAEGYSVSREKKESFPLTVTSAQKNPTAFYLCASSARGLAGVNTGELFFGEGSRLTVL.